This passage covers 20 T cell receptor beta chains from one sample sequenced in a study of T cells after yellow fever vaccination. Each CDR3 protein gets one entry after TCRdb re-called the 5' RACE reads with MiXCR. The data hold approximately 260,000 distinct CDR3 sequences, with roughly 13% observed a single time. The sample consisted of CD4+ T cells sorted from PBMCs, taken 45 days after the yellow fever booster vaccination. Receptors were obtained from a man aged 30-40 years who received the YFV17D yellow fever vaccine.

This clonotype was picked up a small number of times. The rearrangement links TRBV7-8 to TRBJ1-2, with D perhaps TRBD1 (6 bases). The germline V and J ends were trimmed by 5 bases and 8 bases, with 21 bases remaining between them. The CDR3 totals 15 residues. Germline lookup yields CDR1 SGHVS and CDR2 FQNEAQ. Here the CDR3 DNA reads TGTGCCAGCAGCATATTGGGCGCAGGGGTTATCGGCTACACCTTC. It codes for CASSILGAGVIGYTF. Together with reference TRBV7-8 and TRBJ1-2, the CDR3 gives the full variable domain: GAGVSQSPRYKVAKRGQDVALRCDPISGHVSLFWYQQALGQGPEFLTYFQNEAQLDKSGLPSDRFFAERPEGSVSTLKIQRTQQEDSAVYLCASSILGAGVIGYTFGSGTRLTVV.

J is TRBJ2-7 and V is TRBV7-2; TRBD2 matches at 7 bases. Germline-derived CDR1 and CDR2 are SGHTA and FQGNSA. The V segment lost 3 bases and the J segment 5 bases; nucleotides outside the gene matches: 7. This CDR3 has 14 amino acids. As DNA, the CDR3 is TGTGCCAGCAGCTTTGGGGGAGGGCGGAACGAGCAGTACTTC. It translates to CASSFGGGRNEQYF. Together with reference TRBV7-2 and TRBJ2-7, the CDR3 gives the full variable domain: GAGVSQSPSNKVTEKGKDVELRCDPISGHTALYWYRQSLGQGLEFLIYFQGNSAPDKSGLPSDRFSAERTGGSVSTLTIQRTQQEDSAVYLCASSFGGGRNEQYFGPGTRLTVT.

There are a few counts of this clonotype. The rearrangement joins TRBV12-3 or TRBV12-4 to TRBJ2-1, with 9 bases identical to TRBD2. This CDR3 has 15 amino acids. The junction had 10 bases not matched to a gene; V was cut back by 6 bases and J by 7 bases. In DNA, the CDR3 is TGTGCCAGCAGCTCCGGGACTAGCCTTATTAATGAGCAGTTCTTC. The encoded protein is CASSSGTSLINEQFF.

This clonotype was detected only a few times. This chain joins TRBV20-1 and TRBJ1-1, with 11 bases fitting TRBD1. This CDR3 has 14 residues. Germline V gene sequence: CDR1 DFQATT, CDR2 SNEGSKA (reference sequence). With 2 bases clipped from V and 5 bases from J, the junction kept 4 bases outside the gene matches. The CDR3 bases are TGCAGTGCTAGAAAGGGACAGGGGGAAACTGAAGCTTTCTTT. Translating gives CSARKGQGETEAFF.

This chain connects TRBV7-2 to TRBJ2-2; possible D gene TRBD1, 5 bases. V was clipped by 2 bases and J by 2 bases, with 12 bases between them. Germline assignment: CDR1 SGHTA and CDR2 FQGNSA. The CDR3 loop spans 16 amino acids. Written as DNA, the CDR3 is TGTGCCAGCAGCTTACCAGGGCGAGTTAACACCGGGGAGCTGTTTTTT. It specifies CASSLPGRVNTGELFF.

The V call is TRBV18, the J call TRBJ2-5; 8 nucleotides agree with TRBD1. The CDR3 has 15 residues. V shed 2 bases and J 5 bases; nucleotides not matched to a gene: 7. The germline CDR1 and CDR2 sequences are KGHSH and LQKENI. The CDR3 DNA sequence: TGTGCCAGCTCACCAAGGAGGACAGGGCGGGAGACCCAGTACTTC. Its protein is CASSPRRTGRETQYF.

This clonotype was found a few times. The CDR3: CASSPPGGSSYEQYF. CDR3 sequence (DNA): TGTGCCAGCTCACCACCGGGGGGGAGCTCCTACGAGCAGTACTTC. The chain couples TRBV18 to TRBJ2-7, with 7 bases identical to TRBD2. The germline V gene encodes CDR1 KGHSH and CDR2 LQKENI. V shed 0 bases and J 0 bases; nucleotides not matched to a gene: 2. The CDR3 has 15 amino acids.

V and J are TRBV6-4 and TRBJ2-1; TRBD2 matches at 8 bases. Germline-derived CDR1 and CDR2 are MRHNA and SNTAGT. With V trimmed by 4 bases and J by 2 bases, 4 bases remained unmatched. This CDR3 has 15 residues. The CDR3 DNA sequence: TGTGCCAGCAGTGTCTCGGGACTAGCCTACAATGAGCAGTTCTTC. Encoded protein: CASSVSGLAYNEQFF.

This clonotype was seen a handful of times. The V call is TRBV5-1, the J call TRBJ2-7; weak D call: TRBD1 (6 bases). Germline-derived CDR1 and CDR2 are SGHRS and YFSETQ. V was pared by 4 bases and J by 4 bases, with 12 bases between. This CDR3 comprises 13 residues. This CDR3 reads CASSRQEGYEQYF. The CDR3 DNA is TGCGCCAGCAGCAGACAGGAAGGTTACGAGCAGTACTTC.

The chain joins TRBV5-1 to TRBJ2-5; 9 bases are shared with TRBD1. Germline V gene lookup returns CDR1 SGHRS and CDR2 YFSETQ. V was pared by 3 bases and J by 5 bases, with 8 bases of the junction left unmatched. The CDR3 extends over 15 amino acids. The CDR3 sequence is CASSSLGQGHETQYF. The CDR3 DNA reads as TGCGCCAGCAGCTCCCTCGGACAGGGGCACGAGACCCAGTACTTC.

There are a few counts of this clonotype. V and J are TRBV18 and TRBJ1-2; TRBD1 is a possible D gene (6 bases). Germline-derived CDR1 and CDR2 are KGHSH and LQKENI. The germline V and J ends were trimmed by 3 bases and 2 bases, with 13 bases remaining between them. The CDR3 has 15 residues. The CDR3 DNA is TGTGCCAGCTCACCGCTCCGGGGGCTAAACTATGGCTACACCTTC. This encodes CASSPLRGLNYGYTF.

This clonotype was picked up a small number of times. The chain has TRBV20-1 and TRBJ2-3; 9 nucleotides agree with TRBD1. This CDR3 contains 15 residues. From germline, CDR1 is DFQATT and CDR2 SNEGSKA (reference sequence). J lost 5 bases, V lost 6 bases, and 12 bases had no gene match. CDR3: CSALARDRERDTQYF. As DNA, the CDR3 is TGCAGTGCCCTGGCACGGGACAGGGAGCGAGATACGCAGTATTTT.

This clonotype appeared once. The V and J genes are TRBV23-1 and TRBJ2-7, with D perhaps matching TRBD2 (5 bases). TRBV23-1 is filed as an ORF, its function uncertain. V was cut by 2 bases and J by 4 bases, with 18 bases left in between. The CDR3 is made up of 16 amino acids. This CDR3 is CASSQLLTKRRYEQYF. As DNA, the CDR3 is TGCGCCAGCAGTCAACTACTTACTAAGCGGAGGTACGAGCAGTACTTC.

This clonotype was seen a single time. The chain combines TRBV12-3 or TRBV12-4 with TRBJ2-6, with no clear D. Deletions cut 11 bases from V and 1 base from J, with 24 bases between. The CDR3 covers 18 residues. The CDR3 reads CASFRSQHFPSGANVLTF. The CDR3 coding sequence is TGTGCCTCGTTTAGGTCGCAGCACTTTCCGTCTGGGGCCAACGTCCTGACTTTC.

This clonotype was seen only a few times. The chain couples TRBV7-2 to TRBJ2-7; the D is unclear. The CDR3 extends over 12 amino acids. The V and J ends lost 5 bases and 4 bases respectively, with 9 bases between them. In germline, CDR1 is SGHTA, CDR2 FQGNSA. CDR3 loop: CASSVTVYEQYF. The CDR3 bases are TGTGCCAGCAGCGTTACAGTTTACGAGCAGTACTTC.

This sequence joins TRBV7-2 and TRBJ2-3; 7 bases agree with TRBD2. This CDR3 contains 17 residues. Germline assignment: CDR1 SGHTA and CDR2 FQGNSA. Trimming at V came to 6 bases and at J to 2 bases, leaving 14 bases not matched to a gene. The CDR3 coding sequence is TGTGCCAGCAGTCTTATCCGGGCGGGAGTCCCCACAGATACGCAGTATTTT. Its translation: CASSLIRAGVPTDTQYF. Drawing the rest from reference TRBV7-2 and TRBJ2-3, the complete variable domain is GAGVSQSPSNKVTEKGKDVELRCDPISGHTALYWYRQSLGQGLEFLIYFQGNSAPDKSGLPSDRFSAERTGGSVSTLTIQRTQQEDSAVYLCASSLIRAGVPTDTQYFGPGTRLTVL.

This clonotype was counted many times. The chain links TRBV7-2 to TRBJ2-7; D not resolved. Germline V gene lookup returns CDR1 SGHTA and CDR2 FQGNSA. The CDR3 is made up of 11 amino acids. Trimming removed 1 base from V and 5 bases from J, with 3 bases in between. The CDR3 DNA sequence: TGTGCCAGCAGCTTAGGGGACGAGCAGTACTTC. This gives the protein CASSLGDEQYF.

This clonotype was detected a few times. CDR3 sequence: CASSFNGVLGEQYF. CDR3 coding DNA: TGTGCCAGCAGCTTCAACGGGGTCCTCGGAGAGCAGTACTTC. The V call is TRBV7-2, the J call TRBJ2-7; weak D call: TRBD2 (5 bases). Looked up from germline, CDR1 is SGHTA and CDR2 is FQGNSA. The CDR3 runs to 14 residues. V was trimmed by 3 bases and J by 7 bases, leaving 16 bases between them.

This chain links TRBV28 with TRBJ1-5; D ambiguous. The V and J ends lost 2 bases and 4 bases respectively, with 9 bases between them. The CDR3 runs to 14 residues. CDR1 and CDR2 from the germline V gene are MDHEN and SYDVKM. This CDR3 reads CASSLRAGNQPQHF. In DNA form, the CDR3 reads TGTGCCAGCAGTTTAAGGGCCGGGAATCAGCCCCAGCATTTT.

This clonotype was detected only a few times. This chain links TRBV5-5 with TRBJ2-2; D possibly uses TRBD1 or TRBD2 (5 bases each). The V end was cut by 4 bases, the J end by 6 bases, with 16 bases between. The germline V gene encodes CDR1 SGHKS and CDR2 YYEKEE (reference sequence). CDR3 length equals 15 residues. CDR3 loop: CASSRDAFRSGELFF. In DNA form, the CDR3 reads TGTGCCAGCAGCCGGGACGCCTTTAGGTCCGGGGAGCTGTTTTTT.